This record covers a single T cell receptor beta chain. The data originate from a study of memory CD4+ T cells and cytomegalovirus serostatus. There are 14 residues in the CDR3. Trimming removed 3 bases from V and 4 bases from J, with 10 bases in between. The germline V gene encodes CDR1 SEHNR and CDR2 FQNEAQ (reference sequence). Single viable CD3+CD4+CD8-CD45RO+ cells were sorted as the memory CD4+ T cells. The repertoire was sequenced with immunoSEQ multiplex PCR; TCRdb's copy has only in-frame clones and lacks some. The sample holds 60,000 to 75,000 clones, around three quarters seen once. The V gene is TRBV7-9, the J gene TRBJ1-3, with D tentatively TRBD1 (6 bases). The clonotype was recovered from an adult in good health and CMV-seronegative. Some clones in this sample may be carry-over from other donors' samples. Sequencing used memory CD4+ T cells from blood. This CDR3 reads CASSFGGFGNTIYF. The CDR3 coding sequence is TGTGCCAGCAGCTTCGGGGGCTTCGGAAACACCATATATTTT.